What follows is one T cell receptor (beta chain) and its context. Original methodology: The assay estimated nucleated cells by amplifying reference gene primers. Sequencing used immunoSEQ multiplex PCR; TCRdb keeps in-frame clones, though not all of them. Clonal size and the V and J genes are those of that table, whereas D and trimming came from the DNA. The table lists approximately 97,000 clones, about 86% of them singletons, with 15% to 20% in the top ten. This specimen comes from a study of blood T cell repertoires in COVID-19. Turning to the study itself: Specimens from acute and convalescent COVID-19 originated in the United States, Italy and Spain. From T cells, B-cell-depleted T cells, or PBMCs came the material, which was cDNA or gDNA.

This CDR3 comprises 15 residues. CDR1 SGHRS and CDR2 YFSETQ come from the germline V gene. The V end was cut by 0 bases, the J end by 2 bases, with 10 bases between. V usage is TRBV5-1 and J usage is TRBJ2-3; D is possibly TRBD1 (5 bases). Specimen: peripheral blood. This TCR came from a woman aged 80 or older with acute or convalescent COVID-19. CDR3: CASSLEGFLTDTQYF. As DNA, the CDR3 is TGCGCCAGCAGCTTGGAGGGGTTCCTCACAGATACGCAGTATTTT.